This T cell receptor beta chain appears in the sequencing data of a study of identical twins. TCRdb fed the 5' RACE reads into MiXCR, producing one record per CDR3 protein. Found here are 450,000 to 650,000 distinct CDR3 sequences, more than 9% of them singletons; the top ten hold 3%. Germline CDR1 reads SEHNR; CDR2 reads FQNEAQ (reference sequence). This CDR3 has 14 residues. With V trimmed by 8 bases and J by 5 bases, 8 bases remained unmatched. Study results and limitations: The presence of invariant MAIT and iNKT cells could partly confound analyses of zero-insertion sequences. In monozygotic twins, models underestimated the sharing of out-of-frame TCR alpha. Sequences that were beta out-of-frame showed weaker excess twin sharing.

As for this clonotype: What it binds is not known.

This sample was shared with a second study, whose subject was yellow fever vaccine responses in identical twins. As that study records: Vaccine-induced T cell responses in twins were reportedly observed to appear partly convergent, partly personalized.

The source of this sequence is a woman between 18 and 29 years old in good health. The sequencing sample was made of PBMCs. The chain employs TRBV7-9 and TRBJ2-3, with TRBD2 identical over 9 bases. CDR3 protein: CASCLAGGLDTQYF. Written as DNA, the CDR3 is TGTGCCAGCTGCCTGGCGGGGGGGCTAGATACGCAGTATTTT. Full variable domain (outside the CDR3, taken from reference TRBV7-9 and TRBJ2-3): DTGVSQNPRHKITKRGQNVTFRCDPISEHNRLYWYRQTLGQGPEFLTYFQNEAQLEKSRLLSDRFSAERPKGSFSTLEIQRTEQGDSAMYLCASCLAGGLDTQYFGPGTRLTVL.